Reported below is one T cell receptor beta chain. Losses at the gene ends were 5 bases for V and 5 bases for J; bases not matched to a gene: 7. The CDR3 is made up of 14 amino acids. CDR1 is LGHNT and CDR2 is FRNRAP in the germline V gene. Sequencing used immunoSEQ multiplex PCR; TCRdb keeps in-frame clones, though not all of them. The sample lists about 12,000 clones; 67% were seen once. This entry comes from a study of tumor-infiltrating lymphocytes in localized non-small cell lung cancer. The receptor was isolated from a human donor with non-small cell lung cancer. Source material: uninvolved lung tissue not adjacent to the tumor. The chain combines TRBV12-5 with TRBJ2-7; 9 positions match TRBD1. CDR3 protein: CASGGDRVRDEQYF. CDR3 nucleotide sequence: TGTGCTAGTGGTGGGGACAGGGTCCGGGACGAGCAGTACTTC.